This passage covers 8 T cell receptor beta chains from one sample sequenced in a study of post-analysis software for immune sequencing data. Unique-molecular-identifier-tagged TCR beta cDNA libraries were used. TCRdb analysed the PCR reads with MiXCR anew, one entry per CDR3 protein. In the table there are about half a million distinct CDR3 sequences, under 55% of which are singletons. These receptors lack a known antigen. General study points: Roughly five TRBV segments, including TRBV5-6, TRBV5-1 and TRBV20-1, were more frequent in patients than controls.

Sequencing was performed on blood. The receptors stem from a girl aged 5-17 years with multiple sclerosis.

The table lists this clonotype with a few counts. The J gene is TRBJ2-1, the V gene TRBV20-1; 14 positions match TRBD2. Germline loops: CDR1 DFQATT, CDR2 SNEGSKA (reference sequence). The V segment lost 6 bases and the J segment 1 base; nucleotides outside the gene matches: 5. This CDR3 comprises 16 residues. The CDR3 is CSAKGTSGRSYNEQFF. CDR3 nucleotides: TGCAGTGCCAAAGGGACTAGCGGGAGATCCTACAATGAGCAGTTCTTC.

The gene calls are TRBV6-6 and TRBJ2-5, with D perhaps being TRBD1 or TRBD2 (5 bases each). This CDR3 has 14 residues. V lost 8 bases and J 4 bases, leaving 17 bases between the germline ends. Germline assignment: CDR1 MNHNY and CDR2 SVGAGI (reference sequence). The CDR3 DNA is TGTGCCAGCTTGGGGGTACCTAACCCAGAGACCCAGTACTTC. Its protein product is CASLGVPNPETQYF.

At least ten counts were recorded for this clonotype. The junction shows a germline mismatch at one end, possibly a read error. This rearrangement joins TRBV7-7 to TRBJ2-1; D is possibly TRBD1 (6 bases). There are 13 residues in the CDR3. Germline CDR1 and CDR2: SSHAT and FNYEAQ (reference sequence). The CDR3 is CASSKDRSNEQFF. The CDR3 coding sequence is TGTGCTAGCAGCAAAGACAGGTCCAATGAGCAGTTCTTC.

This clonotype was counted only a few times. The CDR3 DNA follows: TGTGCCAGCAGCGTAACTAGCGGAAATTACAATGAGCAGTTCTTC. This encodes CASSVTSGNYNEQFF. V is TRBV9 and J is TRBJ2-1; the match to TRBD2 covers 8 bases. J gave up 4 bases and V 1 base, and 4 bases lay outside the gene matches. CDR1 is SGDLS, CDR2 YYNGEE, per germline. This CDR3 is built from 15 residues. Using reference TRBV9 and TRBJ2-1 for the parts outside the CDR3, the full variable domain is DSGVTQTPKHLITATGQRVTLRCSPRSGDLSVYWYQQSLDQGLQFLIQYYNGEERAKGNILERFSAQQFPDLHSELNLSSLELGDSALYFCASSVTSGNYNEQFFGPGTRLTVL.

The V gene is TRBV3-1, the J gene TRBJ2-7; D might be TRBD2 (6 bases). The CDR3 loop spans 17 amino acids. Trimming removed 3 bases at V and 3 bases at J, with 21 bases between. CDR1 and CDR2 from the germline V gene are LGHDT and YNNKEL (reference sequence). CDR3 nucleotide sequence: TGTGCCAGCAGCCAGTCTTTGACGGCGGGATTAAACTACGAGCAGTACTTC. Translated, it gives CASSQSLTAGLNYEQYF.

The chain uses TRBV25-1 and TRBJ2-4; D is unresolved. Trimming took 6 bases from V and 1 from J, leaving 10 bases between them. The germline CDR1 and CDR2 sequences are MGHDK and SYGVNS. The CDR3 length is 14 residues. CDR3 in amino acids: CASRESVAKNIQYF. The DNA for the CDR3 is TGTGCCAGCAGGGAAAGCGTTGCCAAAAACATTCAGTACTTC.

The chain joins TRBV7-2 to TRBJ2-1; D perhaps matches TRBD2 (6 bases). The V and J ends lost 1 base and 0 bases respectively, with 19 bases between them. The CDR3 loop spans 19 amino acids. The V gene's germline CDR1 is SGHTA and CDR2 FQGNSA. The CDR3 loop reads CASSLGGFISGYSYNEQFF. The CDR3 nucleotides are TGTGCCAGCAGCTTAGGGGGTTTCATTAGCGGATACTCCTACAATGAGCAGTTCTTC.

The rearrangement joins TRBV27 to TRBJ2-1; D call uncertain. With 5 bases removed from V and 8 bases from J, the gap between germline ends came to 10 bases. The CDR3 length is 12 residues. CDR1 and CDR2 from the germline V gene are MNHEY and SMNVEV (reference sequence). CDR3 protein: CASSEVGDEQFF. The CDR3 bases are TGTGCCAGCAGTGAGGTTGGGGATGAGCAGTTCTTC.